These 9 T cell receptor beta chains share one sample of origin, sequenced in a study of cytomegalovirus exposure and HLA in healthy donors. The PCR ran on 60 Vbeta and 13 Jbeta primers. Repertoires were generated with immunoSEQ multiplex PCR, while TCRdb's copy carries only in-frame clones and drops some. The table lists 98,000 or so clones, less than 80% of them singletons. The sequenced sample consisted of PBMCs. The receptors stem from a man between 40 and 49 years old in good health and CMV-seronegative.

The chain links TRBV27 to TRBJ1-5; 10 bases are shared with TRBD1. Germline values: CDR1 MNHEY, CDR2 SMNVEV (reference sequence). The CDR3 spans 17 residues. The J segment lost 0 bases and the V segment lost 4 bases, leaving 6 bases of the junction unmatched. CDR3 in amino acids: CASSSGQGTYSNQPQHF. DNA of the CDR3: TGTGCCAGCAGTTCGGGACAGGGGACTTATAGCAATCAGCCCCAGCATTTT.

The chain carries TRBV15 and TRBJ2-7, with 8 nucleotides matching TRBD1. Germline lookup yields CDR1 LNHNV and CDR2 YYDKDF (reference sequence). This CDR3 is 17 amino acids long. The V gene end was trimmed by 5 bases and the J gene end by 4 bases; junction bases not matched to a gene: 16. The DNA of the CDR3 is TGTGCCACCAGCTCCCAGAGGGGCAGGGGGCAACTTTACGAGCAGTACTTC. Translating it yields CATSSQRGRGQLYEQYF.

The chain employs TRBV5-4 and TRBJ1-2; perhaps TRBD1 as D (5 bases). CDR1 and CDR2 from the germline V gene are SGHNT and YYREEE (reference sequence). Trimming pared 0 bases from V and 7 bases from J, leaving 13 bases between. The CDR3 length is 14 residues. The CDR3: CASSLAGDGSGYTF. The CDR3 nucleotides are TGTGCCAGCAGCTTGGCGGGGGATGGTAGTGGCTACACCTTC.

The chain employs TRBV4-3 and TRBJ2-7; 10 bases match TRBD1. The CDR3 runs to 18 residues. Trimming removed 2 bases from V and 5 bases from J; junction bases left unmatched: 15. Germline V lookup: CDR1 LGHNA, CDR2 YSLEER. CDR3 residues: CASSQWERGQTGGDEQYF. Here the CDR3 DNA reads TGCGCCAGCAGCCAATGGGAGAGGGGACAGACAGGGGGCGACGAGCAGTACTTC.

The chain employs TRBV7-3 and TRBJ1-6, with D tentatively TRBD1 (6 bases). In germline, CDR1 is SGHTA, CDR2 FQGTGA. V was pared by 1 base and J by 8 bases, with 18 bases between. The length of the CDR3 is 17 residues. The CDR3 region is CASSLRPNRELDSPLHF. CDR3 bases: TGTGCCAGCAGCTTAAGGCCCAACAGGGAATTGGATTCACCCCTCCACTTT.

This clone was observed a single time. The chain couples TRBV10-3 to TRBJ2-5; possibly TRBD2 for D (5 bases). The J call may be in error: the DNA end matches TRBJ2-7 better. Germline V gene sequence: CDR1 ENHRY, CDR2 SYGVKD. CDR3 length equals 12 residues. Here the CDR3 reads CAVLGSDYEQYF. CDR3 bases: TGTGCCGTACTAGGGAGTGACTACGAGCAGTACTTC.

J is TRBJ2-7 and V is TRBV27; 8 nucleotides match TRBD2. The germline V gene has CDR1 MNHEY and CDR2 SMNVEV (reference sequence). Trimming removed 5 bases from V and 4 bases from J; junction bases left unmatched: 4. This CDR3 spans 13 amino acids. The CDR3 DNA is TGTGCCAGCAGTGCCCGGGGGGGGTACGAGCAGTACTTC. It codes for CASSARGGYEQYF.

The chain couples TRBV19 to TRBJ1-2; the D gene is possibly TRBD1 (5 bases). V was shortened by 0 bases and J by 4 bases, with 18 bases between the two germline ends. CDR1 LNHDA and CDR2 SQIVND come from the germline V gene (reference sequence). The CDR3 runs to 17 residues. CDR3 sequence: CASSIDPAGLIGYGYTF. In DNA form, the CDR3 reads TGTGCCAGTAGTATAGATCCAGCAGGGTTAATCGGCTATGGCTACACCTTC.

This clone has only one observation. This sequence joins TRBV5-5 and TRBJ1-6, with D maybe TRBD1 (5 bases). The CDR3 has 16 residues. Germline V gives CDR1 SGHKS, CDR2 YYEKEE (reference sequence). The V and J ends lost 0 bases and 5 bases respectively, with 12 bases between them. The CDR3 DNA reads TGTGCCAGCAGCTTGGGGGTGGGGCAGGATAATTCACCCCTCCACTTT. This sequence encodes CASSLGVGQDNSPLHF.